The next 13 T cell receptor beta chains were all read from a single sample in a study of STAT3 mutations in large granular lymphocyte leukemia. Their antigens are not known. Some clones are missing from TCRdb's copy, which holds only in-frame ones; the method was immunoSEQ multiplex PCR. The profile covers tens of thousands of clones, with around nine tenths appearing a single time and more than 0.4% taken by the ten largest. Study-wide results and caveats: Every T-cell large granular lymphocyte leukemia patient had at least one immunodominant TCR beta clonotype.

The sample comprised PBMCs. These receptors all come from a human donor with T large granular lymphocyte leukemia. Some clones in this sample may be carry-over from other donors' samples.

This clone occurred once. The chain couples TRBV28 to TRBJ1-5; D may be TRBD1 (6 bases). CDR3 length: 14 amino acids. The V and J ends lost 7 bases and 8 bases respectively, with 18 bases between them. Germline assignment: CDR1 MDHEN and CDR2 SYDVKM. For the CDR3, the DNA is TGTGCCAGCATTACAACGGGGGCTGGAGAGCCCCAGCATTTT. This encodes CASITTGAGEPQHF. Filled out from reference TRBV28 and TRBJ1-5, the complete variable domain reads DVKVTQSSRYLVKRTGEKVFLECVQDMDHENMFWYRQDPGLGLRLIYFSYDVKMKEKGDIPEGYSVSREKKERFSLILESASTNQTSMYLCASITTGAGEPQHFGDGTRLSIL.

J is TRBJ1-2 and V is TRBV5-1; 9 nucleotides agree with TRBD1. Germline V gene sequence: CDR1 SGHRS, CDR2 YFSETQ. J lost 6 bases, V lost 4 bases, and 4 bases had no gene match. The CDR3 totals 13 residues. The CDR3 protein is CASSLTGGHGYTF. The CDR3 region has the DNA TGCGCCAGCAGCCTCACAGGGGGCCATGGCTACACCTTC.

This chain uses TRBV10-2 with TRBJ1-3; D ambiguous. Deletions cut 3 bases from V and 0 bases from J, with 9 bases between. CDR1 and CDR2 from the germline V gene are WSHSY and SAAADI. The CDR3 has 15 residues. The CDR3 sequence: CASSDSGHSGNTIYF. The DNA for the CDR3 is TGCGCCAGCAGTGACTCAGGCCACTCTGGAAACACCATATATTTT.

This chain links TRBV5-1 with TRBJ2-5; 9 nucleotides match TRBD1. With 3 bases clipped from V and 2 bases from J, the junction kept 2 bases outside the gene matches. The CDR3 loop spans 14 amino acids. The V gene's germline CDR1 is SGHRS and CDR2 YFSETQ. Written as DNA, the CDR3 is TGCGCCAGCAGCTCGGGACAGGGACAAGAGACCCAGTACTTC. It yields the protein CASSSGQGQETQYF. Complete variable domain (other parts from reference TRBV5-1 and TRBJ2-5): KAGVTQTPRYLIKTRGQQVTLSCSPISGHRSVSWYQQTPGQGLQFLFEYFSETQRNKGNFPGRFSGRQFSNSRSEMNVSTLELGDSALYLCASSSGQGQETQYFGPGTRLLVL.

The rearrangement uses TRBV29-1 and TRBJ1-1; D is unresolved. Germline CDR1 and CDR2: SQVTM and ANQGSEA. V shed 6 bases and J shed 4 bases, with 18 bases lying between them. The CDR3 is 14 amino acids. CDR3 nucleotides: TGCAGCGTCGCTCCAAAGGTCGGGGTCACTGAAGCTTTCTTT. Residues: CSVAPKVGVTEAFF.

This chain links TRBV5-4 with TRBJ1-4; no firm D call. The CDR3 sequence is 15 residues long. V was pared by 4 bases and J by 1 base, with 11 bases between. CDR1 SGHNT and CDR2 YYREEE come from the germline V gene (reference sequence). The CDR3, as DNA: TGTGCCAGCAGCGCCAGCCGGGGAACTAATGAAAAACTGTTTTTT. Amino acids: CASSASRGTNEKLFF.

The CDR3 here is CATSRDIGGRGAKNIQYF. The CDR3 coding sequence is TGTGCCACCAGCAGAGATATCGGGGGCCGGGGAGCCAAAAACATTCAGTACTTC. The rearrangement links TRBV15 to TRBJ2-4; D is possibly TRBD1 or TRBD2 (6 bases each). V was shortened by 0 bases and J by 0 bases, with 15 bases between the two germline ends. Per germline, CDR1 LNHNV and CDR2 YYDKDF (reference sequence). This CDR3 has 18 residues.

This chain links TRBV5-1 with TRBJ2-5; no clear D gene. The germline CDR1 and CDR2 sequences are SGHRS and YFSETQ. This CDR3 is 15 amino acids long. Trimming cost V 0 bases and J 5 bases, with 14 bases left between them. CDR3: CASSLVGALGETQYF. DNA of the CDR3: TGCGCCAGCAGCTTGGTAGGCGCCTTGGGGGAGACCCAGTACTTC.

This clone was detected once. CDR3 residues: CASGSASNYGYTF. Here the CDR3 DNA reads TGTGCCAGCGGCTCGGCCTCTAACTATGGCTACACCTTC. This chain joins TRBV5-4 and TRBJ1-2; no reliable D call. In germline, CDR1 is SGHNT, CDR2 YYREEE (reference sequence). There are 13 residues in the CDR3. V was trimmed by 7 bases and J by 0 bases, leaving 10 bases between them.

The chain links TRBV18 to TRBJ1-4; no firm D call. Per the germline V gene, CDR1 is KGHSH and CDR2 is LQKENI. V lost 3 bases, J lost 1 base, and 9 bases lay in between. The CDR3 contains 15 residues. The CDR3 DNA reads TGTGCCAGCTCACCTGTTACGGAAACTAATGAAAAACTGTTTTTT. Its translation is CASSPVTETNEKLFF.

The V gene is TRBV5-1, the J gene TRBJ2-7, with D unresolved. The CDR3 is 13 amino acids. Germline V gene sequence: CDR1 SGHRS, CDR2 YFSETQ. Trimming took 0 bases from V and 5 from J, leaving 9 bases between them. The CDR3 loop is CASSLAGEHEQYF. CDR3 coding DNA: TGCGCCAGCAGCTTGGCCGGCGAGCACGAGCAGTACTTC. The full variable domain, in which reference TRBV5-1 and TRBJ2-7 provide the parts outside the CDR3, is KAGVTQTPRYLIKTRGQQVTLSCSPISGHRSVSWYQQTPGQGLQFLFEYFSETQRNKGNFPGRFSGRQFSNSRSEMNVSTLELGDSALYLCASSLAGEHEQYFGPGTRLTVT.

The genes are TRBV28 and TRBJ1-6; D gene unclear. The CDR3 length is 15 residues. Trimming left V 3 bases short and J 3 bases short, with 9 bases between. Germline lookup yields CDR1 MDHEN and CDR2 SYDVKM. The CDR3 region is CASSLLKSYNSPLHF. In nucleotides, the CDR3 is TGTGCCAGCAGTTTGCTGAAGAGCTATAATTCACCCCTCCACTTT.

This CDR3 reads CASSPLRDTEAFF. DNA of the CDR3: TGTGCCAGCTCACCACTCAGGGACACTGAAGCTTTCTTT. The genes are TRBV18 and TRBJ1-1; D is perhaps TRBD1 (5 bases). V was cut by 1 base and J by 3 bases, with 6 bases left in between. Germline CDR1 KGHSH, CDR2 LQKENI. The CDR3 has 13 residues.